Listed below are T cell receptor beta chains from one sample, sequenced in a study of T cells in Graves' hyperthyroidism and ophthalmopathy. TCRdb passed the multiplex PCR reads through MiXCR, listing each CDR3 protein once. There are a few hundred thousand distinct CDR3 sequences in the sample; about 15% occur only once, and about 33% lies in the top ten. The sequencing sample was made of blood. These receptors all stem from a woman aged 30 to 39 with Graves' hyperthyroidism. Each CDR3 is given with its conserved first and last residue. Each record gives: CDR3 protein, CDR3 DNA, V gene, clone size, D gene, J gene, CDR3 length. A D gene is named only where the DNA matches it firmly. Size is omitted from some rows. Given values are once, few, many or a class for expanded clones.

CDR3 protein: CASGTTREYQREGFF
CDR3 DNA: TGTGCCAGCGGAACCACTCGGGAGTATCAGCGGGAGGGGTTCTTC
V gene: TRBV28
clone size: few
D gene: TRBD2
J gene: TRBJ2-1
CDR3 length: 15

CDR3 protein: CASSLAGPNEQYF
CDR3 DNA: TGTGCCAGCTCTCTCGCGGGTCCCAACGAGCAGTACTTC
V gene: TRBV18
clone size: many
D gene: .
J gene: TRBJ2-7
CDR3 length: 13

CDR3 protein: CASSQGPDRAYEQYF
CDR3 DNA: TGTGCCAGCAGCCAGGGGCCCGACAGGGCATACGAGCAGTACTTC
V gene: TRBV7-2
clone size: .
D gene: TRBD1
J gene: TRBJ2-7
CDR3 length: 15

CDR3 protein: CASSQVIYRRETQYF
CDR3 DNA: TGTGCCAGCAGCCAAGTAATCTACAGGAGGGAGACCCAGTACTTC
V gene: TRBV3-1
clone size: many
D gene: .
J gene: TRBJ2-5
CDR3 length: 15

CDR3 protein: CASRGSTGAVTEAFF
CDR3 DNA: TGTGCCAGCAGGGGGTCAACAGGGGCGGTCACTGAAGCTTTCTTT
V gene: TRBV28
clone size: many
D gene: TRBD1
J gene: TRBJ1-1
CDR3 length: 15

CDR3 protein: CASLSGTGNEKLFF
CDR3 DNA: TGTGCCAGCCTCTCCGGGACAGGGAATGAAAAACTGTTTTTT
V gene: TRBV12-3/TRBV12-4
clone size: few
D gene: TRBD1
J gene: TRBJ1-4
CDR3 length: 14

CDR3 protein: CASSLETAGAAETQYF
CDR3 DNA: TGTGCCAGCAGCCTAGAGACAGCGGGAGCTGCAGAGACCCAGTACTTC
V gene: TRBV9
clone size: many
D gene: TRBD2
J gene: TRBJ2-5
CDR3 length: 16

CDR3 protein: CASSSRRQGGNQPQHF
CDR3 DNA: TGTGCCAGCAGCTCGAGGCGGCAGGGAGGCAATCAGCCCCAGCATTTT
V gene: TRBV5-6
clone size: many
D gene: .
J gene: TRBJ1-5
CDR3 length: 16

CDR3 protein: CSAWGGRGSPLHF
CDR3 DNA: TGCAGCGCCTGGGGGGGGCGTGGGTCACCCCTCCACTTT
V gene: TRBV29-1
clone size: few
D gene: .
J gene: TRBJ1-6
CDR3 length: 13

CDR3 protein: CASSSGLAGGQRNEQFF
CDR3 DNA: TGTGCCAGCAGTTCCGGACTAGCGGGAGGTCAGAGGAATGAGCAGTTCTTC
V gene: TRBV5-4
clone size: few
D gene: TRBD2
J gene: TRBJ2-1
CDR3 length: 17

CDR3 protein: CASSPRTGAPNYGYTF
CDR3 DNA: TGTGCCAGCAGCCCCCGGACAGGGGCGCCCAACTATGGCTACACCTTC
V gene: TRBV7-2
clone size: many
D gene: TRBD1
J gene: TRBJ1-2
CDR3 length: 16

CDR3 protein: CASSLMAGGKNNEQFF
CDR3 DNA: TGTGCCAGCAGCTTAATGGCGGGCGGGAAAAACAATGAGCAGTTCTTC
V gene: TRBV11-1
clone size: .
D gene: .
J gene: TRBJ2-1
CDR3 length: 16

CDR3 protein: CASSLAGAPYEQYF
CDR3 DNA: TGTGCCAGCAGCTTAGCGGGAGCTCCCTACGAGCAGTACTTC
V gene: TRBV13
clone size: medium-sized
D gene: .
J gene: TRBJ2-7
CDR3 length: 14

CDR3 protein: CASSATGARYNEQFF
CDR3 DNA: TGTGCCAGCAGCGCAACAGGGGCCCGCTACAATGAGCAGTTCTTC
V gene: TRBV7-9
clone size: .
D gene: TRBD1
J gene: TRBJ2-1
CDR3 length: 15

CDR3 protein: CASSLQLAGFRGDTGELFF
CDR3 DNA: TGTGCCAGCAGCCTTCAACTAGCGGGATTTAGGGGAGACACCGGGGAGCTGTTTTTT
V gene: TRBV9
clone size: few
D gene: TRBD2
J gene: TRBJ2-2
CDR3 length: 19

CDR3 protein: CASSLSGAHTEAFF
CDR3 DNA: TGTGCCAGCAGCTTATCAGGGGCTCACACTGAAGCTTTCTTT
V gene: TRBV7-9
clone size: few
D gene: .
J gene: TRBJ1-1
CDR3 length: 14

CDR3 protein: CASSQGLRAQETQYF
CDR3 DNA: TGTGCCAGCAGCCAGGGACTACGGGCCCAAGAGACCCAGTACTTC
V gene: TRBV14
clone size: few
D gene: TRBD2
J gene: TRBJ2-5
CDR3 length: 15

CDR3 protein: CASSQTYRDTQYF
CDR3 DNA: TGTGCCAGCAGCCAAACCTACAGGGATACGCAGTATTTT
V gene: TRBV16
clone size: many
D gene: .
J gene: TRBJ2-3
CDR3 length: 13

CDR3 protein: CSDLPGTGDTEAFF
CDR3 DNA: TGCAGTGACCTCCCCGGGACAGGGGACACTGAAGCTTTCTTT
V gene: TRBV20-1
clone size: many
D gene: TRBD1
J gene: TRBJ1-1
CDR3 length: 14

CDR3 protein: CATSAGGDNYGYTF
CDR3 DNA: TGTGCCACCAGTGCGGGGGGGGATAACTATGGCTACACCTTC
V gene: TRBV24-1
clone size: few
D gene: .
J gene: TRBJ1-2
CDR3 length: 14

CDR3 protein: CAWLEAFDTQYF
CDR3 DNA: TGTGCCTGGCTAGAAGCCTTTGATACGCAGTATTTT
V gene: TRBV30
clone size: many
D gene: .
J gene: TRBJ2-3
CDR3 length: 12

CDR3 protein: CASSDRADTQYF
CDR3 DNA: TGTGCCAGCAGCGATCGGGCAGATACGCAGTATTTT
V gene: TRBV2
clone size: many
D gene: .
J gene: TRBJ2-3
CDR3 length: 12

CDR3 protein: CATSDPRTGLKPQHF
CDR3 DNA: TGTGCCACCAGTGACCCCCGGACAGGGTTGAAGCCCCAGCATTTT
V gene: TRBV24-1
clone size: many
D gene: TRBD1
J gene: TRBJ1-5
CDR3 length: 15

CDR3 protein: CASSPGLAGRAYNEQFF
CDR3 DNA: TGTGCCAGCTCACCGGGACTAGCGGGGAGGGCGTACAATGAGCAGTTCTTC
V gene: TRBV18
clone size: .
D gene: TRBD2
J gene: TRBJ2-1
CDR3 length: 17